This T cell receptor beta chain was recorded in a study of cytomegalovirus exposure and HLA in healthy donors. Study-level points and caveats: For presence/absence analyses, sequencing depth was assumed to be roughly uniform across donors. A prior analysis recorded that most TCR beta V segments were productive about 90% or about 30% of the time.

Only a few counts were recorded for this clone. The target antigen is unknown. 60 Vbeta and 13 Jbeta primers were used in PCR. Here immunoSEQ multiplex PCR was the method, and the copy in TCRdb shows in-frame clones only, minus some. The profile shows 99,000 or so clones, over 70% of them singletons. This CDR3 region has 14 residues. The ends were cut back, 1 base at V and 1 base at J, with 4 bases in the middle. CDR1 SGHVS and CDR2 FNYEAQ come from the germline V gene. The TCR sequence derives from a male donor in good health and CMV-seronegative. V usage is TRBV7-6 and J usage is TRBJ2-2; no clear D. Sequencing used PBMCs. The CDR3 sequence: CASSLDWNTGELFF. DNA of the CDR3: TGTGCCAGCAGCTTAGACTGGAACACCGGGGAGCTGTTTTTT.